This T cell receptor (beta chain) was recovered during a study of CD8 T cells in ankylosing spondylitis. General study results and limits: Reactive arthritis synovial fluid and blood previously showed some of these motif variants. Clones linked to the disease showed a CD8+ phenotype. They occurred at relatively low frequencies in peripheral blood. The clones that were linked to disease were reported to be significantly enriched in matched synovial fluid samples from ankylosing spondylitis patients. Blood from ankylosing spondylitis patients appeared to carry a characteristic roughly 8-variant TCR beta motif.

Libraries of TCR beta came from quantitative 5'-RACE with molecular barcodes. One entry per CDR3 protein results from TCRdb running MiXCR on the 5' RACE reads. This sample yields 650,000 to 800,000 distinct CDR3 sequences, of which around 20% are seen a single time; roughly a fifth belongs to the top ten. Per germline, CDR1 SGHRS and CDR2 YFSETQ. V dropped 4 bases and J dropped 7; count of bases not matched to a gene: 8. The CDR3 contains 15 residues. This clonotype was detected a few times. Its target is not known. Material: blood, either unsorted or a sorted T cell fraction (not recorded which). This TCR was recovered from a male donor with ankylosing spondylitis. The J gene is TRBJ1-6, the V gene TRBV5-1; 7 nucleotides line up with TRBD1. The CDR3 loop is CASSVQGQQNSPLHF. The CDR3 nucleotides are TGCGCCAGCAGCGTTCAGGGACAGCAGAATTCACCCCTCCACTTT. The entire variable domain, with the rest obtained from reference TRBV5-1 and TRBJ1-6, is as follows: KAGVTQTPRYLIKTRGQQVTLSCSPISGHRSVSWYQQTPGQGLQFLFEYFSETQRNKGNFPGRFSGRQFSNSRSEMNVSTLELGDSALYLCASSVQGQQNSPLHFGNGTRLTVT.